This passage covers 15 T cell receptor beta chains from one sample sequenced in a study of blood T cell repertoires in COVID-19 (TCRdb year 2020). The library was obtained by the immunoSEQ multiplex PCR assay. The clones in this table, taken by TCRdb from immuneACCESS, are in-frame only. Not every clone is retained; where verified, under half of the shortfall comes from an unresolved V gene, and the cause of the rest is unknown. Within this sample are 95,000 to 150,000 clones, with 65% to 85% of them counted one time only. The ten largest clonotypes hold 4% to 5.5% of the sample. The sample consisted of peripheral blood. Receptors originate from a woman in her 70s with acute or convalescent COVID-19.

The chain recombines TRBV7-2 with TRBJ2-5; tentatively, D is TRBD1 (6 bases). CDR1 is SGHTA, CDR2 FQGNSA, per germline. The CDR3 totals 15 residues. V was pared by 5 bases and J by 5 bases, with 18 bases between. CDR3 residues: CASSAGTHAWETQYF. DNA for the CDR3: TGTGCCAGCAGCGCCGGGACACACGCGTGGGAGACCCAGTACTTC. Filled out from reference TRBV7-2 and TRBJ2-5, the complete variable domain reads GAGVSQSPSNKVTEKGKDVELRCDPISGHTALYWYRQSLGQGLEFLIYFQGNSAPDKSGLPSDRFSAERTGGSVSTLTIQRTQQEDSAVYLCASSAGTHAWETQYFGPGTRLLVL.

The genes are TRBV7-9 and TRBJ2-7; 7 positions match TRBD1. Unmatched junction bases numbered 7, after V lost 5 bases and J lost 0 bases. This CDR3 is built from 15 residues. Per the germline V gene, CDR1 is SEHNR and CDR2 is FQNEAQ (reference sequence). CDR3 in amino acids: CASSLRAGGSYEQYF. DNA for the CDR3: TGTGCCAGCAGCCTCCGGGCAGGGGGCTCCTACGAGCAGTACTTC.

The chain combines TRBV7-8 with TRBJ1-6, with a possible D match to TRBD1 (6 bases). The V gene's germline CDR1 is SGHVS and CDR2 FQNEAQ. This CDR3 region has 14 residues. V was pared by 5 bases and J by 6 bases, with 11 bases between. CDR3 in DNA: TGTGCCAGCAGCAGCTCCAGGGGTAATTCACCCCTCCACTTT. Its protein product is CASSSSRGNSPLHF.

The chain is built from TRBV11-1 and TRBJ2-2; 11 positions agree with TRBD1. Germline CDR1 and CDR2: SGHAT and FQDESV (reference sequence). The CDR3 spans 16 residues. The J segment lost 7 bases and the V segment lost 5 bases, leaving 9 bases of the junction unmatched. This chain's CDR3 is CASSAGQGALSGELFF. For the CDR3, the DNA is TGTGCCAGCAGCGCCGGACAGGGGGCGCTTAGCGGGGAGCTGTTTTTT.

V usage is TRBV7-3 and J usage is TRBJ2-3; the D is unclear. V gave up 0 bases and J gave up 1 base, with 5 bases separating them. The germline V gene encodes CDR1 SGHTA and CDR2 FQGTGA. This CDR3 has 14 amino acids. CDR3 DNA: TGTGCCAGCAGCTTAACCCCAGGCACAGATACGCAGTATTTT. Translated, it gives CASSLTPGTDTQYF.

This clone was seen only a few times. The chain employs TRBV7-2 and TRBJ2-5; maybe TRBD1 (6 bases). CDR3 length: 14 residues. With 2 bases removed from V and 4 bases from J, the gap between germline ends came to 11 bases. Germline loops: CDR1 SGHTA, CDR2 FQGNSA. CDR3 nucleotide sequence: TGTGCCAGCAGCTTATTACAGGGTCGAGAGACCCAGTACTTC. Translated, it gives CASSLLQGRETQYF.

The chain recombines TRBV6-6 with TRBJ2-7; the match to TRBD1 covers 9 bases. Germline V lookup: CDR1 MNHNY, CDR2 SVGAGI (reference sequence). V lost 2 bases, J lost 7 bases, and 9 bases stayed unmatched. This CDR3 has 15 residues. CDR3 sequence (DNA): TGTGCCAGCAGTTACACTGACACAGGGGGCTCAGAGCAGTACGTC. Translation gives CASSYTDTGGSEQYV.

The genes are TRBV30 and TRBJ1-5, with D possibly matching TRBD1 (5 bases). Germline lookup yields CDR1 GTSNPN and CDR2 SVGIG (reference sequence). Trimming took 5 bases from V and 2 from J, leaving 13 bases between them. This CDR3 spans 14 amino acids. The CDR3 spells CAWDTGGRNQPQHF. For the CDR3, the DNA is TGTGCCTGGGATACGGGGGGACGCAATCAGCCCCAGCATTTT. The complete variable domain, with remaining parts taken from reference TRBV30 and TRBJ1-5, reads SQTIHQWPATLVQPVGSPLSLECTVEGTSNPNLYWYRQAAGRGLQLLFYSVGIGQISSEVPQNLSASRPQDRQFILSSKKLLLSDSGFYLCAWDTGGRNQPQHFGDGTRLSIL.

The genes are TRBV3-1 (or the pseudogene TRBV3-2) and TRBJ2-7; 9 bases line up with TRBD1. Germline CDR1 reads LGHDT; CDR2 reads YNNKEL (reference sequence). V gave up 1 base and J gave up 6 bases; unmatched junction bases: 4. CDR3 length: 14 residues. The DNA of the CDR3 is TGTGCCAGCAGCCAAGTTACAGGGGGCAGCGAGCAGTACTTC. This gives the protein CASSQVTGGSEQYF.

The J gene is TRBJ2-3, the V gene TRBV6-6, with 8 bases fitting TRBD2. Trimming took 5 bases from V and 5 from J; bases not matched to a gene: 6. This CDR3 has 14 amino acids. CDR1 and CDR2 from the germline V gene are MNHNY and SVGAGI (reference sequence). The CDR3 loop is CASSRLAFGDTQYF. CDR3 in DNA: TGTGCCAGCAGTCGACTAGCGTTCGGAGATACGCAGTATTTT.

This clone has just one count. The rearrangement links TRBV14 to TRBJ1-2; weak D call: TRBD1 (6 bases). CDR1 and CDR2 from the germline V gene are SGHDN and FVKESK. With 4 bases removed from V and 4 bases from J, the gap between germline ends came to 13 bases. The CDR3 totals 14 residues. CDR3 sequence: CASSRNRDGYGYTF. The CDR3 nucleotides are TGTGCCAGCAGCCGAAACAGGGATGGCTATGGCTACACCTTC.

The chain links TRBV10-3 to TRBJ1-1, with unresolved D. Trimming pared 3 bases from V and 1 base from J, leaving 9 bases between. Germline CDR1 reads ENHRY; CDR2 reads SYGVKD. The CDR3 consists of 14 residues. The DNA for the CDR3 is TGTGCCATCAGTGACCGCGGGAAGAACACTGAAGCTTTCTTT. It is translated as CAISDRGKNTEAFF.

The chain is built from TRBV27 and TRBJ2-2, with a weak D call TRBD1 (6 bases). Trimming removed 6 bases from V and 4 bases from J, with 15 bases in between. Germline V gene lookup returns CDR1 MNHEY and CDR2 SMNVEV (reference sequence). The CDR3 runs 15 residues. The CDR3 DNA follows: TGTGCCAGCAGCTGGGCTGACAGGCGCACCGGGGAGCTGTTTTTT. Translating it yields CASSWADRRTGELFF.

The V and J genes are TRBV7-9 and TRBJ2-2; D is perhaps TRBD1 (6 bases). Germline lookup yields CDR1 SEHNR and CDR2 FQNEAQ (reference sequence). Trimming removed 4 bases from V and 4 bases from J, with 10 bases in between. The CDR3 consists of 14 residues. The CDR3 bases are TGTGCCAGCAGCTGGGACATGGGCACCGGGGAGCTGTTTTTT. Residues: CASSWDMGTGELFF.

The rearrangement links TRBV5-4 to TRBJ1-2; no definite D call. This CDR3 is 11 amino acids long. V was cut by 2 bases and J by 5 bases, with 4 bases left in between. Germline CDR1 and CDR2: SGHNT and YYREEE (reference sequence). The CDR3 sequence is CASSFGYGYTF. The CDR3 DNA reads TGTGCCAGCAGCTTCGGTTATGGCTACACCTTC.